One and the same sample provided the 13 T cell receptor beta chains below, sequenced in a study of T-cell memory formation after mild COVID-19. TCRdb used MiXCR to reprocess the 5' RACE reads, holding one entry per CDR3 protein. The sample carries 29,000 or so distinct CDR3 sequences, around 16% recorded once. Sequences were obtained from PBMCs or a T cell subset sorted from them (not recorded which). Every receptor here comes from an adult who had mild COVID-19 (a few samples of this study predate the infection). Cell type and time point are not known.

This clonotype is termed medium-sized. The genes are TRBV5-6 and TRBJ1-2; TRBD1 might be the D (5 bases). The CDR3 runs 16 residues. Trimming cost V 0 bases and J 8 bases, with 20 bases left between them. The germline gives CDR1 SGHDT, CDR2 YYEEEE. Written as DNA, the CDR3 is TGTGCCAGCAGCTTGGAATACGGCCCCAGGGACCTGGGCTACACCTTC. Protein: CASSLEYGPRDLGYTF.

This clonotype was seen ten or more times. This rearrangement joins TRBV12-3 or TRBV12-4 to TRBJ2-7; 9 positions match TRBD2. The CDR3 runs 15 residues. The ends lost 5 bases at V and 2 bases at J; junction bases unmatched: 7. The CDR3, as DNA: TGTGCCAGCAGTCTCCGGGTAGCGGGGGCCTACGAGCAGTACTTC. This translates into CASSLRVAGAYEQYF.

This clonotype was recorded at least ten times. The rearrangement joins TRBV5-1 to TRBJ1-6; the D gene is possibly TRBD1 (5 bases). The V end was cut by 5 bases, the J end by 0 bases, with 9 bases between. This CDR3 comprises 15 residues. Germline CDR1 SGHRS, CDR2 YFSETQ. In DNA, the CDR3 is TGCGCCAGCAGGCCAGGGAGCTCCTATAATTCACCCCTCCACTTT. Protein: CASRPGSSYNSPLHF.

This clonotype has a count of ten or more. J is TRBJ2-7 and V is TRBV6-5, with 11 bases aligning to TRBD1. The ends lost 7 bases at V and 1 base at J; junction bases unmatched: 6. The CDR3 is 15 residues long. CDR1 is MNHEY, CDR2 SVGAGI, per germline. This chain's CDR3 is CASIGQGAGSYEQYF. In DNA form, the CDR3 reads TGTGCCAGCATCGGACAGGGGGCAGGTTCCTACGAGCAGTACTTC.

This clonotype was counted many times. The rearrangement joins TRBV7-2 to TRBJ2-4; D is unclear. Germline lookup yields CDR1 SGHTA and CDR2 FQGNSA. The length of the CDR3 is 12 residues. V was pared by 5 bases and J by 6 bases, with 8 bases between. In DNA, the CDR3 is TGTGCCAGCAGCCTTGGACCAAACATTCAGTACTTC. Translated, it gives CASSLGPNIQYF.

The chain uses TRBV7-9 and TRBJ1-2, with D unclear. CDR1 SEHNR and CDR2 FQNEAQ come from the germline V gene (reference sequence). V lost 2 bases, J lost 6 bases, and 10 bases lay in between. CDR3 length: 13 amino acids. CDR3 protein: CASSLLGLDGYTF. For the CDR3, the DNA is TGTGCCAGCAGCTTATTAGGGTTGGATGGCTACACCTTC.

The rearrangement joins TRBV5-1 to TRBJ1-2; D unclear. The V end lost 4 bases, the J end lost 5 bases, and 12 bases lay between the germline ends. This CDR3 is built from 13 residues. Germline CDR1 is SGHRS and CDR2 is YFSETQ. The CDR3 DNA sequence: TGCGCCAGCAGCGCCAACGGAATATATGGCTACACCTTC. It specifies CASSANGIYGYTF.

This clonotype was recorded many times. This rearrangement joins TRBV4-1 to TRBJ1-3; 8 nucleotides line up with TRBD1. The CDR3 length is 17 residues. In germline, CDR1 is MGHRA, CDR2 YSYEKL. V was pared by 2 bases and J by 4 bases, with 10 bases of the junction left unmatched. The CDR3 DNA is TGCGCCAGCAGCCAACCGGTACGACAGGGGTCAGGAAACACCATATATTTT. It translates to CASSQPVRQGSGNTIYF.

This clonotype was recorded many times. The rearrangement uses TRBV3-1 and TRBJ1-1; 10 nucleotides align to TRBD1. J lost 3 bases, V lost 6 bases, and 7 bases had no gene match. Germline V gene sequence: CDR1 LGHDT, CDR2 YNNKEL (reference sequence). The length of the CDR3 is 15 residues. The DNA of the CDR3 is TGTGCCAGCAGACATGAGGGGACAGGGGACACTGAAGCTTTCTTT. It specifies CASRHEGTGDTEAFF.

Ten or more counts support this clonotype. This chain connects TRBV7-8 to TRBJ2-5; D unclear. Trimming took 0 bases from V and 0 from J, leaving 2 bases between them. In germline, CDR1 is SGHVS, CDR2 FQNEAQ. The CDR3 spans 13 residues. Written as DNA, the CDR3 is TGTGCCAGCAGCTTAGCTCACCAAGAGACCCAGTACTTC. Translation gives CASSLAHQETQYF.

This clonotype is categorized as medium-sized. The DNA of the CDR3 is TGCGCCAGCAGCTTGCCGGGAAGGGGGCAAGAGACCCAGTACTTC. Translation: CASSLPGRGQETQYF. V usage is TRBV5-1 and J usage is TRBJ2-5; D is perhaps TRBD1 (6 bases). This CDR3 region has 15 residues. Trimming pared 1 base from V and 2 bases from J, leaving 12 bases between. Germline CDR1 SGHRS, CDR2 YFSETQ.

Worth noting for this clonotype: This may be a read error: a much more frequent sequence differs by one nucleotide. V and J are TRBV9 and TRBJ2-7, with TRBD2 identical over 9 bases. This CDR3 has 18 residues. In germline, CDR1 is SGDLS, CDR2 YYNGEE. V shed 0 bases, J shed 2 bases, and the junction held 12 bases outside the gene matches. CDR3: CASSVEPDTSGLTYEQYF. Here the CDR3 DNA reads TGTGCCAGCAGCGTAGAACCGGATACTAGCGGGCTAACCTACGAGCAGTACTTC. Full variable domain (outside the CDR3, taken from reference TRBV9 and TRBJ2-7): DSGVTQTPKHLITATGQRVTLRCSPRSGDLSVYWYQQSLDQGLQFLIQYYNGEERAKGNILERFSAQQFPDLHSELNLSSLELGDSALYFCASSVEPDTSGLTYEQYFGPGTRLTVT.

This clonotype is a singleton in its sample. Here the CDR3 reads CASRTGGFYEQYF. The CDR3 DNA reads as TGTGCCAGCCGGACAGGGGGTTTTTACGAGCAGTACTTC. This chain uses TRBV27 with TRBJ2-7; TRBD1 aligns across 10 bases. CDR1 is MNHEY and CDR2 is SMNVEV in the germline V gene (reference sequence). The CDR3 consists of 13 residues. The V gene end was trimmed by 8 bases and the J gene end by 4 bases; junction bases not matched to a gene: 5.